This T cell receptor beta chain was sequenced for a study of cytomegalovirus exposure and HLA in healthy donors. This table comes from immunoSEQ multiplex PCR, and its TCRdb copy is limited to in-frame clones, with some not included. The repertoire consists of approximately 270,000 clones, with 86% occurring once and the leading ten covering roughly 1%. Germline V gene lookup returns CDR1 PRHDT and CDR2 FYEKMQ (reference sequence). V gave up 7 bases and J gave up 7 bases; unmatched junction bases: 5. The CDR3 has 12 amino acids. The TCR was taken from a woman under 30 in good health and CMV-seronegative. The chain recombines TRBV13 with TRBJ1-1; 8 bases map to TRBD1. Sequencing input: PBMCs. The CDR3 spells CASNFRGHEAFF. The CDR3 region has the DNA TGTGCCAGCAATTTCAGGGGGCATGAAGCTTTCTTT.